The rows below give T cell receptor beta chains drawn from one sample of a study of T-cell reconstitution after alpha-beta-depleted transplantation in children. TCRdb recomputed calls from the PCR reads with MiXCR, one row per CDR3 protein. The sample lists about 260,000 distinct CDR3 sequences; 8.2% were seen once. The sample consisted of PBMCs, mostly from graft donor cells, taken 180 days after TCRalphabeta/CD19-depleted stem cell transplant. The receptors were sampled from a male patient younger than 18 who had a stem cell transplant for acute lymphoblastic leukemia, so the T cells may come from the graft donor. The CDR3 runs from the conserved cysteine through the conserved F or W. D genes are given only for firm matches. The size of a clone is reported for some rows only, either as once, few or many, or as a class for expanded clones.

V: TRBV10-3
J: TRBJ1-1
length: 14
D: TRBD1
size: few
DNA: TGTGCCATACGGGGACAGGGGGCAGTCACTGAAGCTTTCTTT
CDR3: CAIRGQGAVTEAFF

V: TRBV11-3
J: TRBJ2-4
length: 12
D: -
size: many
DNA: TGTGCCAGCAGCTTAGATGGGCACATTCAGTACTTC
CDR3: CASSLDGHIQYF

V: TRBV7-9
J: TRBJ2-3
length: 15
D: -
size: many
DNA: TGTGCCAGCAGCCCGGACATTTTTTACACAGATACGCAGTATTTT
CDR3: CASSPDIFYTDTQYF

V: TRBV12-3/TRBV12-4
J: TRBJ1-1
length: 11
D: -
size: many
DNA: TGTGCCAGCAGCTACGGGACCAAAGCTTTCTTT
CDR3: CASSYGTKAFF

V: TRBV5-1
J: TRBJ1-1
length: 14
D: -
size: -
DNA: TGCGCCAGCAGCTTCAGGGTGGGGTACACTGAAGCTTTCTTT
CDR3: CASSFRVGYTEAFF

V: TRBV11-1
J: TRBJ2-3
length: 15
D: -
size: many
DNA: TGTGCCAGCAGCGCCTCCTGGGGGGACACAGATACGCAGTATTTT
CDR3: CASSASWGDTDTQYF

V: TRBV29-1
J: TRBJ1-3
length: 12
D: -
size: many
DNA: TGCAGCGTTGAAGATCCTGGAAACACCATATATTTT
CDR3: CSVEDPGNTIYF

V: TRBV28
J: TRBJ1-1
length: 14
D: -
size: -
DNA: TGTGCCAGCAGACCCCAGCTCCGGAACACTGAAGCTTTCTTT
CDR3: CASRPQLRNTEAFF

V: TRBV28
J: TRBJ1-2
length: 13
D: TRBD1
size: many
DNA: TGTGCCAGCAGTACCGGGACAGACTATGGCTACACCTTC
CDR3: CASSTGTDYGYTF

V: TRBV20-1
J: TRBJ2-4
length: 15
D: -
size: many
DNA: TGCAGTGCTAGAGATGGACACGTAGCCAAAAACATTCAGTACTTC
CDR3: CSARDGHVAKNIQYF

V: TRBV4-1
J: TRBJ2-7
length: 16
D: TRBD2
size: many
DNA: TGCGCCAGCAGCACCTTAGCGGGTATTCCCTCATGGGAGCAGTACTTC
CDR3: CASSTLAGIPSWEQYF

V: TRBV10-3
J: TRBJ2-3
length: 13
D: TRBD1
size: many
DNA: TGTGCCATCAGTACCGGACAGGTCAATACGCAGTATTTT
CDR3: CAISTGQVNTQYF

V: TRBV28
J: TRBJ2-1
length: 16
D: TRBD2
size: few
DNA: TGTGCCAGCAGCGAAGGGACTAGCGGGAGGAGACATGAGCAGTTCTTC
CDR3: CASSEGTSGRRHEQFF

V: TRBV7-7
J: TRBJ2-2
length: 18
D: TRBD2
size: many
DNA: TGTGCTAGCAGCTTTTCCTCTAGCGGGAGTGCGAACACCGGGGAGCTGTTTTTT
CDR3: CASSFSSSGSANTGELFF

V: TRBV15
J: TRBJ2-4
length: 15
D: -
size: many
DNA: TGTGCCACCAGCAGAGATTGGGGAGTAGAAAACATTCAGTACTTC
CDR3: CATSRDWGVENIQYF

V: TRBV5-1
J: TRBJ1-2
length: 14
D: TRBD1
size: many
DNA: TGCGCCAGCAGCTTGGACAGGGGTGGCTATGGCTACACCTTC
CDR3: CASSLDRGGYGYTF

V: TRBV7-6
J: TRBJ2-3
length: 16
D: TRBD2
size: -
DNA: TGTGCCAACAGCCCACGGACTAGCGGAGGCACAGATACGCAGTATTTT
CDR3: CANSPRTSGGTDTQYF

V: TRBV7-9
J: TRBJ2-1
length: 16
D: TRBD2
size: -
DNA: TGTGCCAGCAGCTTAGTTGGTCTAGCGGTATACAATGAGCAGTTCTTC
CDR3: CASSLVGLAVYNEQFF

V: TRBV5-5
J: TRBJ2-7
length: 13
D: -
size: many
DNA: TGTGCCAGCAGCCCGGGGTCGACCTACGAGCAGTACTTC
CDR3: CASSPGSTYEQYF

V: TRBV15
J: TRBJ1-3
length: 19
D: TRBD1
size: many
DNA: TGTGCCACCAGCTCCCTAACAAACCCACAGGGGGCAATAATTGACACCATATATTTT
CDR3: CATSSLTNPQGAIIDTIYF

V: TRBV7-6
J: TRBJ2-2
length: 20
D: -
size: many
DNA: TGTGCCAGCAGCCCCTCCGCGACCAGGGCGGACTTCCTTCACACCGGGGAGCTGTTTTTT
CDR3: CASSPSATRADFLHTGELFF

V: TRBV6-5
J: TRBJ2-7
length: 15
D: TRBD2
size: -
DNA: TGTGCCAGCAGTTACGGGACTAGCGGGAGCTACGAGCAGTACTTC
CDR3: CASSYGTSGSYEQYF

V: TRBV5-1
J: TRBJ1-2
length: 13
D: -
size: many
DNA: TGCGCCAGCAGCTCCCGCTTGGCCTTAAACTACACCTTC
CDR3: CASSSRLALNYTF

V: TRBV7-9
J: TRBJ1-4
length: 15
D: -
size: many
DNA: TGTGCCAGCAGCTTAAGCGGCAGGGCCTTTGAAAAACTGTTTTTT
CDR3: CASSLSGRAFEKLFF

V: TRBV2
J: TRBJ2-1
length: 11
D: -
size: many
DNA: TGTGCCAGCATTACGAGAAATGAGCAGTTCTTC
CDR3: CASITRNEQFF

V: TRBV28
J: TRBJ2-1
length: 16
D: -
size: many
DNA: TGTGCCAGCAGTTTTCTCGGAGTATTGAAGTACAATGAGCAGTTCTTC
CDR3: CASSFLGVLKYNEQFF

V: TRBV7-7
J: TRBJ2-3
length: 12
D: -
size: many
DNA: TGTGCCAGCAGCCCACCGGGCCTCGTCCCGTATTTT
CDR3: CASSPPGLVPYF

V: TRBV19
J: TRBJ2-1
length: 13
D: -
size: -
DNA: TGTGCCAGTAGTGAGGACATACACAATGAGCAGTTCTTC
CDR3: CASSEDIHNEQFF

V: TRBV6-5
J: TRBJ2-2
length: 14
D: -
size: many
DNA: TGTGCCAGCAGTTACGGACCGTCCACCGGGGAGCTGTTTTTT
CDR3: CASSYGPSTGELFF

V: TRBV9
J: TRBJ2-1
length: 14
D: -
size: many
DNA: TGTGCCAGCAGCCAAGACGGAGCCTACAATGAGCAGTTCTTC
CDR3: CASSQDGAYNEQFF

V: TRBV18
J: TRBJ1-1
length: 15
D: TRBD1
size: many
DNA: TGTGCCAGCTCACTAGGACAGGGAAGGAACACTGAAGCTTTCTTT
CDR3: CASSLGQGRNTEAFF

V: TRBV7-3
J: TRBJ2-1
length: 15
D: -
size: many
DNA: TGTGCCAGCAGCTTAGGGACGAGCTCCTACAATGAGCAGTTCTTC
CDR3: CASSLGTSSYNEQFF

V: TRBV20-1
J: TRBJ2-1
length: 16
D: -
size: many
DNA: TGCAGTGCCCTATGGGGGGGGACAGGATACTACAATGAGCAGTTCTTC
CDR3: CSALWGGTGYYNEQFF

V: TRBV7-9
J: TRBJ1-6
length: 16
D: -
size: -
DNA: TGTGCCAGCAGCCCCGGTGGGGGGGGAAATAATTCACCCCTCCACTTT
CDR3: CASSPGGGGNNSPLHF

V: TRBV12-3/TRBV12-4
J: TRBJ2-5
length: 13
D: -
size: many
DNA: TGTGCCAGCAGTTTCCGGGGCGCGGAGACCCAGTACTTC
CDR3: CASSFRGAETQYF

V: TRBV5-1
J: TRBJ1-4
length: 15
D: TRBD1
size: many
DNA: TGCGCCAGCAGCACCGGGACAGGGCCTAATGAAAAACTGTTTTTT
CDR3: CASSTGTGPNEKLFF

V: TRBV5-1
J: TRBJ2-3
length: 15
D: -
size: many
DNA: TGCGCCAGCAGGCCCGGGACATCCTTCACAGATACGCAGTATTTT
CDR3: CASRPGTSFTDTQYF

V: TRBV13
J: TRBJ2-1
length: 15
D: -
size: many
DNA: TGTGCCAGCAAGGGGGGAGCGGGGACCTACAATGAGCAGTTCTTC
CDR3: CASKGGAGTYNEQFF

V: TRBV7-9
J: TRBJ1-6
length: 15
D: -
size: many
DNA: TGTGCCAGCAGCGTGGACAGCTCCTATAATTCACCCCTCCACTTT
CDR3: CASSVDSSYNSPLHF

V: TRBV7-2
J: TRBJ2-5
length: 12
D: -
size: many
DNA: TGTGCCAGCAGCTCCTCTACTGAGACCCAGTACTTC
CDR3: CASSSSTETQYF

V: TRBV13
J: TRBJ2-3
length: 16
D: TRBD2
size: many
DNA: TGTGCCAGCAGCCCCCCCGGGACTAGCGGGACAGATACGCAGTATTTT
CDR3: CASSPPGTSGTDTQYF

V: TRBV3-1
J: TRBJ2-7
length: 15
D: TRBD2
size: many
DNA: TGTGCCAGCAGCCAAGAAGCACTAGCGGGCTACGAGCAGTACTTC
CDR3: CASSQEALAGYEQYF

V: TRBV29-1
J: TRBJ2-7
length: 13
D: -
size: many
DNA: TGCAGCGTTGAGAGGGCAGGGAGGTACGAGCAGTACTTC
CDR3: CSVERAGRYEQYF

V: TRBV18
J: TRBJ2-1
length: 15
D: -
size: many
DNA: TGTGCCAGTTTCCACTCGGAAAAGTTCTACAATGAGCAGTTCTTC
CDR3: CASFHSEKFYNEQFF

V: TRBV4-1
J: TRBJ1-3
length: 14
D: -
size: many
DNA: TGCGCCAGCAGCCAGCCTTGGGCTGGAAACACCATATATTTT
CDR3: CASSQPWAGNTIYF

V: TRBV12-3/TRBV12-4
J: TRBJ2-5
length: 15
D: TRBD1
size: many
DNA: TGTGCCAGCAGTTTGGGAAGGACAGGGAAAGAGACCCAGTACTTC
CDR3: CASSLGRTGKETQYF

V: TRBV12-3/TRBV12-4
J: TRBJ2-2
length: 16
D: TRBD1
size: many
DNA: TGTGCCAGCAGTTTCTCGGGTCAGGGGGCGTTCGGGGAGCTGTTTTTT
CDR3: CASSFSGQGAFGELFF